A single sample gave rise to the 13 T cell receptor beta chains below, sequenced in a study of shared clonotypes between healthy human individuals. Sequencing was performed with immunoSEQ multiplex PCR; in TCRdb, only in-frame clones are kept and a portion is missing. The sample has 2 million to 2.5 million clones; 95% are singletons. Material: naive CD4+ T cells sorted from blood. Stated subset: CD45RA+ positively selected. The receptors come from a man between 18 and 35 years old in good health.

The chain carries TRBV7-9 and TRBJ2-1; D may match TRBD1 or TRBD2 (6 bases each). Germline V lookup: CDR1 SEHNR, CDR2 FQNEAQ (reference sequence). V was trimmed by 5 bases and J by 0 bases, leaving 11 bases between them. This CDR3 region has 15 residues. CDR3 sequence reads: CASSPGGSSYNEQFF. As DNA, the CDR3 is TGTGCCAGCAGCCCCGGGGGCAGCTCCTACAATGAGCAGTTCTTC. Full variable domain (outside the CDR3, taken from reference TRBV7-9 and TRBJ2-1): DTGVSQNPRHKITKRGQNVTFRCDPISEHNRLYWYRQTLGQGPEFLTYFQNEAQLEKSRLLSDRFSAERPKGSFSTLEIQRTEQGDSAMYLCASSPGGSSYNEQFFGPGTRLTVL.

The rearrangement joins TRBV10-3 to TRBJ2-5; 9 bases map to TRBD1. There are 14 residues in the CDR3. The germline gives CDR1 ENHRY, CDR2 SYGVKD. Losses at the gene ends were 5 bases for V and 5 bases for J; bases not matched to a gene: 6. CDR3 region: CAISWTGDIETQYF. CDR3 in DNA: TGTGCCATCAGTTGGACAGGGGATATTGAGACCCAGTACTTC.

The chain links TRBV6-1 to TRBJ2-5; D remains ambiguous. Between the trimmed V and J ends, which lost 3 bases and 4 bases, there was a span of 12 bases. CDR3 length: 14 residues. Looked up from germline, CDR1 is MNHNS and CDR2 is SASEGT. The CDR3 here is CASSDPGSSETQYF. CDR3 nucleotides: TGTGCCAGCAGTGATCCGGGCAGTTCAGAGACCCAGTACTTC.

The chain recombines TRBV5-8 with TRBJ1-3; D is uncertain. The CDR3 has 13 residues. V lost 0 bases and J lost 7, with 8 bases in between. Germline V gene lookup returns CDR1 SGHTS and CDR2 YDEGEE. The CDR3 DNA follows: TGTGCCAGCAGCTTGGGCGAAGGCAACACCATATATTTT. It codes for CASSLGEGNTIYF.

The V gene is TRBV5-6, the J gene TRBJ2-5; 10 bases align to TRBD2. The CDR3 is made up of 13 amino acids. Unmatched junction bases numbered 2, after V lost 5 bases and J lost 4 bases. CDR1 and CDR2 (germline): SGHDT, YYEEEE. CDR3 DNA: TGTGCCAGCAGGGCTAGCGGGGGAGAGACCCAGTACTTC. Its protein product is CASRASGGETQYF.

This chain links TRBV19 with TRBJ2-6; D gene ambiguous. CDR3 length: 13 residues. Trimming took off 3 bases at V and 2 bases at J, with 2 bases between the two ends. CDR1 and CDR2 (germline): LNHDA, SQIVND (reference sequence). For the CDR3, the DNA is TGTGCCAGTAGTATGGCTGGGGCCAACGTCCTGACTTTC. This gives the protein CASSMAGANVLTF.

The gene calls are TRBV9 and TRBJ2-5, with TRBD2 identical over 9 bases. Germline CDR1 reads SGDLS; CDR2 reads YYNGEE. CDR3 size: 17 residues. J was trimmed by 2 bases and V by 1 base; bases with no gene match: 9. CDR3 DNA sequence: TGTGCCAGCAGCGTACTGATTAGCGGGAGACTGCAAGAGACCCAGTACTTC. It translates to CASSVLISGRLQETQYF.

The chain's CDR3 is CASSWFGDSSNYGYTF. The CDR3 DNA reads as TGCGCCAGCAGCTGGTTCGGGGATTCATCTAACTATGGCTACACCTTC. V is TRBV5-1 and J is TRBJ1-2; no clear D. V lost 3 bases and J 0 bases, leaving 15 bases between the germline ends. Per the germline V gene, CDR1 is SGHRS and CDR2 is YFSETQ. CDR3 length: 16 amino acids.

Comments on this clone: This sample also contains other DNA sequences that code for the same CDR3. For the CDR3, the DNA is TGTGCCAGCAGCTTGCGGACTCCAGATACGCAGTATTTT. Its translation is CASSLRTPDTQYF. V is TRBV28 and J is TRBJ2-3; a possible D gene is TRBD2 (5 bases). V lost 6 bases and J 4 bases, leaving 11 bases between the germline ends. Germline assignment: CDR1 MDHEN and CDR2 SYDVKM. CDR3 length: 13 amino acids.

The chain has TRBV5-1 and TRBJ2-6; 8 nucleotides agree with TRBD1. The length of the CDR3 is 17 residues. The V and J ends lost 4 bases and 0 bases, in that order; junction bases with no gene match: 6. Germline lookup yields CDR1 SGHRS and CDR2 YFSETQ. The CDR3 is CASSLGQEGSGANVLTF. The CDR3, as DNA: TGCGCCAGCAGCCTGGGACAGGAGGGCTCTGGGGCCAACGTCCTGACTTTC.

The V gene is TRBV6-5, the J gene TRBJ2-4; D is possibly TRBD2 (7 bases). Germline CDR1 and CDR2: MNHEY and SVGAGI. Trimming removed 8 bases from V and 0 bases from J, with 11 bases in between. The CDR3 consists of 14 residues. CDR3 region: CASWEGVAKNIQYF. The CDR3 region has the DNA TGTGCCAGCTGGGAGGGGGTAGCCAAAAACATTCAGTACTTC.

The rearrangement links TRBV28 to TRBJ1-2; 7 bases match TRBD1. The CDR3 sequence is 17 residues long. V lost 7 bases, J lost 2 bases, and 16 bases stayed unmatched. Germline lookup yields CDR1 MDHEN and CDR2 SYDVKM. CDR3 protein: CASILGGQGTRNYGYTF. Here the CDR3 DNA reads TGTGCCAGCATCCTAGGGGGCCAGGGGACAAGAAACTATGGCTACACCTTC.

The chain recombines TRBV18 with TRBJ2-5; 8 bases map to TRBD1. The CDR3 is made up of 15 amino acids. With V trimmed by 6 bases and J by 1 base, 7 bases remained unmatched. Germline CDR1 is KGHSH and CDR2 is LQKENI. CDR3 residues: CASSRDRGAQETQYF. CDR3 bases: TGTGCCAGCTCCCGCGACAGGGGCGCCCAAGAGACCCAGTACTTC.